This entry lists 26 T cell receptor beta chains sequenced from one sample in a study of cytomegalovirus exposure and HLA in healthy donors. Vbeta (60) and Jbeta (13) primers were used in the PCR. TCRdb keeps only in-frame clones here, not all; method: immunoSEQ multiplex PCR. The sample consists of 150,000 to 200,000 clones, about 77% of them appearing once. The material sequenced was PBMCs. The receptors were gathered from a female donor in good health and CMV-seronegative.

This clone was detected once. The J gene is TRBJ2-3, the V gene TRBV27, with no clear D. This CDR3 has 11 amino acids. V lost 6 bases and J 3 bases, leaving 4 bases between the germline ends. Germline V gene sequence: CDR1 MNHEY, CDR2 SMNVEV (reference sequence). The CDR3 loop reads CASSNTDTQYF. DNA for the CDR3: TGTGCCAGCAGCAATACAGATACGCAGTATTTT.

The chain employs TRBV28 and TRBJ2-7, with 10 bases fitting TRBD1. The CDR3 is 15 amino acids. V shed 6 bases, J shed 4 bases, and the junction held 9 bases outside the gene matches. Germline V gene sequence: CDR1 MDHEN, CDR2 SYDVKM. CDR3 protein: CASRTAGQGTYEQYF. DNA for the CDR3: TGTGCCAGCAGGACCGCGGGACAGGGGACTTACGAGCAGTACTTC.

This clone was detected only a few times. This sequence joins TRBV13 and TRBJ1-1; possible D gene TRBD1, 6 bases. V lost 5 bases, J lost 8 bases, and 9 bases lay in between. Germline CDR1 PRHDT, CDR2 FYEKMQ (reference sequence). This CDR3 region has 11 residues. CDR3 protein: CASSKTGEAFF. As DNA, the CDR3 is TGTGCCAGCAGCAAGACAGGAGAAGCTTTCTTT.

This chain joins TRBV19 and TRBJ2-1; weak D call: TRBD2 (5 bases). This CDR3 region has 15 residues. The germline CDR1 and CDR2 sequences are LNHDA and SQIVND (reference sequence). The V and J ends lost 4 bases and 0 bases respectively, with 10 bases between them. CDR3 amino acids: CASSKGESSYNEQFF. The CDR3 DNA reads as TGTGCCAGTAGTAAGGGAGAGAGCTCCTACAATGAGCAGTTCTTC.

V is TRBV18 and J is TRBJ1-2; D is perhaps TRBD1 (5 bases). V was pared by 3 bases and J by 2 bases, with 19 bases between. The CDR3 runs 17 residues. Per the germline V gene, CDR1 is KGHSH and CDR2 is LQKENI. CDR3 bases: TGTGCCAGCTCACCCTCAACTCAGGGTTTCGGGAACTATGGCTACACCTTC. Translation: CASSPSTQGFGNYGYTF.

V is TRBV4-3 and J is TRBJ2-1; TRBD2 matches 14 bases. Germline values: CDR1 LGHNA, CDR2 YSLEER. The CDR3 runs 18 residues. J lost 7 bases, V lost 1 base, and 9 bases had no gene match. CDR3 loop: CASSQAHARTSGGNEQFF. For the CDR3, the DNA is TGCGCCAGCAGCCAAGCCCATGCCCGGACTAGCGGGGGGAATGAGCAGTTCTTC.

Regarding this clone: Additional DNA sequences in this sample encode the identical CDR3. The chain uses TRBV28 and TRBJ1-2; unclear D gene. V was cut by 3 bases and J by 2 bases, with 4 bases left in between. The CDR3 has 12 residues. CDR1 and CDR2 from the germline V gene are MDHEN and SYDVKM. Here the CDR3 reads CASSFRNYGYTF. The CDR3 coding sequence is TGTGCCAGCAGTTTCAGGAACTATGGCTACACCTTC.

This sequence joins TRBV5-1 and TRBJ2-7; possibly TRBD1 for D (6 bases). This CDR3 spans 15 amino acids. Germline V CDR1 and CDR2: SGHRS, YFSETQ. V was cut by 4 bases and J by 3 bases, with 17 bases left in between. In DNA form, the CDR3 reads TGCGCCAGCAGCGCTTTACAGGGCCTCGACTACGAGCAGTACTTC. It yields the protein CASSALQGLDYEQYF.

There are a few counts of this clone. The rearrangement links TRBV5-1 to TRBJ2-5, with a possible D match to TRBD1 (6 bases). The V gene lost 4 bases and the J gene lost 0 bases, with 13 bases spanning the gap. The germline V gene encodes CDR1 SGHRS and CDR2 YFSETQ. The CDR3 consists of 15 residues. CDR3 sequence: CASSTFGQNQETQYF. As DNA, the CDR3 is TGCGCCAGCAGCACTTTTGGACAGAACCAAGAGACCCAGTACTTC.

This clone turned up a few times. The V call is TRBV29-1, the J call TRBJ2-7; 8 nucleotides align to TRBD1. CDR1 is SQVTM, CDR2 ANQGSEA, per germline. This CDR3 comprises 15 residues. The V segment lost 4 bases and the J segment 4 bases; nucleotides outside the gene matches: 12. The CDR3 reads CSVADFRDRSYEQYF. The CDR3 coding sequence is TGCAGCGTTGCAGATTTCCGGGACAGGTCATACGAGCAGTACTTC.

V and J are TRBV7-2 and TRBJ2-5; tentative D call: TRBD1 (6 bases). The germline V gene has CDR1 SGHTA and CDR2 FQGNSA. Trimming stripped 4 bases from V and 0 bases from J, with 12 bases between. This CDR3 contains 15 residues. CDR3 DNA sequence: TGTGCCAGCAGCTCATCAGGGGTGTACCAAGAGACCCAGTACTTC. Residues: CASSSSGVYQETQYF.

This chain uses TRBV28 with TRBJ2-7; D is possibly TRBD2 (7 bases). This CDR3 contains 16 residues. Germline V gene sequence: CDR1 MDHEN, CDR2 SYDVKM. Trimming took off 6 bases at V and 2 bases at J, with 20 bases between the two ends. The CDR3 loop is CASSPLGRGFTYEQYF. CDR3 coding DNA: TGTGCCAGCAGCCCCCTGGGGAGGGGGTTCACCTACGAGCAGTACTTC.

This chain uses TRBV7-3 with TRBJ2-3; 8 bases map to TRBD1. Germline trimming cut 5 bases from V and 6 bases from J; bases unmatched to any gene: 4. This CDR3 has 13 amino acids. Germline lookup yields CDR1 SGHTA and CDR2 FQGTGA. As DNA, the CDR3 is TGTGCCAGCAGCCCGGACAGGGAGGATACGCAGTATTTT. The encoded protein is CASSPDREDTQYF. Full variable domain (outside the CDR3, taken from reference TRBV7-3 and TRBJ2-3): GAGVSQTPSNKVTEKGKYVELRCDPISGHTALYWYRQSLGQGPEFLIYFQGTGAADDSGLPNDRFFAVRPEGSVSTLKIQRTERGDSAVYLCASSPDREDTQYFGPGTRLTVL.

The chain recombines TRBV9 with TRBJ1-1; D is possibly TRBD1 (6 bases). CDR3 length equals 14 residues. Trimming removed 2 bases at V and 0 bases at J, with 8 bases between. Looked up from germline, CDR1 is SGDLS and CDR2 is YYNGEE. CDR3 coding DNA: TGTGCCAGCAGCGTCAGGGGCATGAACACTGAAGCTTTCTTT. Its protein is CASSVRGMNTEAFF.

This clone turned up a few times. The J gene is TRBJ1-5, the V gene TRBV2, with 9 positions matching TRBD1. This CDR3 spans 15 amino acids. Looked up from germline, CDR1 is SNHLY and CDR2 is FYNNEI. V lost 7 bases and J lost 2; bases outside the gene matches: 6. The CDR3 DNA is TGTGCCAGCAAAGAAACAGGGGGCCGCAATCAGCCCCAGCATTTT. It encodes CASKETGGRNQPQHF.

In this sample, this clone turned up a few times. The chain employs TRBV27 and TRBJ1-4, with a weak D call TRBD1 (6 bases). This CDR3 is 14 amino acids long. Germline V gene sequence: CDR1 MNHEY, CDR2 SMNVEV (reference sequence). The V end lost 3 bases, the J end lost 4 bases, and 9 bases lay between the germline ends. The CDR3 nucleotides are TGTGCCAGCAGTTTCGACAGGAGTAATGAAAAACTGTTTTTT. Translated: CASSFDRSNEKLFF.

The V gene is TRBV7-6, the J gene TRBJ1-5; 9 nucleotides align to TRBD1. V gave up 5 bases and J gave up 16 bases; unmatched junction bases: 15. Germline CDR1 SGHVS, CDR2 FNYEAQ. This CDR3 is 14 amino acids long. The CDR3 region has the DNA TGTGCCAGCAGCCCCCGGATAACAGGGGGCCCCCTTCATTTT. Translating gives CASSPRITGGPLHF.

The chain recombines TRBV7-3 with TRBJ2-3; 8 nucleotides align to TRBD2. The V segment lost 5 bases and the J segment 1 base; nucleotides outside the gene matches: 5. There are 15 residues in the CDR3. The V gene's germline CDR1 is SGHTA and CDR2 FQGTGA. The CDR3 here is CASSALGGGTDTQYF. The CDR3 DNA reads as TGTGCCAGCAGCGCCCTCGGGGGGGGCACAGATACGCAGTATTTT.

The gene calls are TRBV5-1 and TRBJ1-1, with 9 bases fitting TRBD1. Trimming at V came to 2 bases and at J to 3 bases, leaving 8 bases not matched to a gene. This CDR3 spans 16 amino acids. The V gene's germline CDR1 is SGHRS and CDR2 YFSETQ. The CDR3 protein is CASSFGTGILDTEAFF. The CDR3 region has the DNA TGCGCCAGCAGCTTCGGGACAGGGATCTTGGACACTGAAGCTTTCTTT. Complete variable domain (other parts from reference TRBV5-1 and TRBJ1-1): KAGVTQTPRYLIKTRGQQVTLSCSPISGHRSVSWYQQTPGQGLQFLFEYFSETQRNKGNFPGRFSGRQFSNSRSEMNVSTLELGDSALYLCASSFGTGILDTEAFFGQGTRLTVV.

The rearrangement links TRBV2 to TRBJ1-5; possibly TRBD1 for D (6 bases). Trimming removed 4 bases at V and 6 bases at J, with 10 bases between. Per the germline V gene, CDR1 is SNHLY and CDR2 is FYNNEI. The CDR3 is 13 amino acids. CDR3 DNA sequence: TGTGCCAGCAGTGCAGGGGCGGGTCAGCCCCAGCATTTT. It translates to CASSAGAGQPQHF. The complete variable domain, with remaining parts taken from reference TRBV2 and TRBJ1-5, reads EPEVTQTPSHQVTQMGQEVILRCVPISNHLYFYWYRQILGQKVEFLVSFYNNEISEKSEIFDDQFSVERPDGSNFTLKIRSTKLEDSAMYFCASSAGAGQPQHFGDGTRLSIL.

The CDR3 here is CASRTTGATNTEAFF. The CDR3 nucleotides are TGCGCCAGCAGAACGACAGGGGCGACGAACACTGAAGCTTTCTTT. The rearrangement joins TRBV4-1 to TRBJ1-1, with TRBD1 identical over 8 bases. Germline CDR1 MGHRA, CDR2 YSYEKL. V lost 6 bases, J lost 1 base, and 7 bases stayed unmatched. The CDR3 sequence is 15 residues long.

The chain links TRBV6-5 to TRBJ1-1; TRBD1 matches 9 bases. Germline CDR1 is MNHEY and CDR2 is SVGAGI. The CDR3 runs to 12 residues. Trimming removed 6 bases from V and 6 bases from J; junction bases left unmatched: 2. DNA of the CDR3: TGTGCCAGCAGACGGACAGGGGCTGAAGCTTTCTTT. This codes for CASRRTGAEAFF.

The chain joins TRBV6-1 to TRBJ1-1; 7 bases are a match to TRBD1. Per germline, CDR1 MNHNS and CDR2 SASEGT. The trim removed 4 bases at V and 7 bases at J, leaving 6 bases unmatched. The CDR3 covers 13 residues. CDR3 loop: CASSGGQHVEAFF. The CDR3 DNA is TGTGCCAGCAGTGGGGGACAGCACGTTGAAGCTTTCTTT.

The rearrangement links TRBV2 to TRBJ1-2; TRBD1 aligns across 10 bases. CDR1 and CDR2 (germline): SNHLY, FYNNEI. The ends lost 3 bases at V and 1 base at J; junction bases unmatched: 8. The CDR3 sequence is 17 residues long. The CDR3 region has the DNA TGTGCCAGCAGTGAGGCCCCCGGGACAGGGGTTAACTATGGCTACACCTTC. Its protein product is CASSEAPGTGVNYGYTF. The variable domain in full, with the rest retrieved from reference TRBV2 and TRBJ1-2, is EPEVTQTPSHQVTQMGQEVILRCVPISNHLYFYWYRQILGQKVEFLVSFYNNEISEKSEIFDDQFSVERPDGSNFTLKIRSTKLEDSAMYFCASSEAPGTGVNYGYTFGSGTRLTVV.

V gene TRBV7-8 combines with J gene TRBJ1-5, with D possibly being TRBD1 (5 bases). Germline CDR1 SGHVS, CDR2 FQNEAQ. CDR3 length equals 14 residues. Between the trimmed V and J ends, which lost 2 bases and 5 bases, there was a span of 10 bases. CDR3 DNA sequence: TGTGCCAGCAGCTTATGGGGGGGGGATCAGCCCCAGCATTTT. Translating gives CASSLWGGDQPQHF.

This CDR3 is CASSLAPDSGTYEQYF. The CDR3 coding sequence is TGTGCCAGCAGCTTAGCGCCGGATAGCGGGACCTACGAGCAGTACTTC. This rearrangement joins TRBV7-2 to TRBJ2-7; 8 bases agree with TRBD2. V shed 0 bases and J 2 bases; nucleotides not matched to a gene: 6. CDR3 length: 16 amino acids. Germline loops: CDR1 SGHTA, CDR2 FQGNSA.